This TCR beta chain was documented in a study of blood T cell repertoires in COVID-19. As for the study in general: Acute and convalescent COVID-19 specimens originated in the United States, Italy and Spain. In each case, the material was cDNA or gDNA derived from T cells, B-cell-depleted T cells, or PBMCs.

Original analysis: Reference gene primer amplification gave estimated nucleated cell counts. Clones were sequenced by immunoSEQ multiplex PCR, and TCRdb holds only the in-frame ones, with some missing. V and J calls and clone size are those listed in that table; D and trimming were worked out from the DNA. In the table there are roughly 50,000 clones, roughly 90% of which are singletons. Trimming left V 4 bases short and J 2 bases short, with 15 bases between. There are 16 residues in the CDR3. Germline-derived CDR1 and CDR2 are LNHDA and SQIVND (reference sequence). This sequence joins TRBV19 and TRBJ2-1; maybe TRBD1 (6 bases). The specimen sequenced was peripheral blood. The clonotype was recovered from a human donor in a cohort sampled during active COVID-19. The CDR3 nucleotides read TGTGCCAGTAGTACCCGACGACAGGTTCCCTACAATGAGCAGTTCTTC. Translation gives CASSTRRQVPYNEQFF.